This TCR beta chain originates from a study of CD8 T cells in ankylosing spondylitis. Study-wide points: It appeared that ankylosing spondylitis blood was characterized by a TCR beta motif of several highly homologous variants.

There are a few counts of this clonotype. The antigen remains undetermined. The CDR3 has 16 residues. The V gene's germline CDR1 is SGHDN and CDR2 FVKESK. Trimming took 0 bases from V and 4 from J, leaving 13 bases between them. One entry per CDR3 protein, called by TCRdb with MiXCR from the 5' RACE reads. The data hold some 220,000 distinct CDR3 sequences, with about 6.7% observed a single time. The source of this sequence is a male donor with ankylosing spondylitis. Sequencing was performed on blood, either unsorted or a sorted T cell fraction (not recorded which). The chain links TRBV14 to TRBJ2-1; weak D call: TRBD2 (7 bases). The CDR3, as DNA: TGTGCCAGCAGCCAAGATCCGGGGGGCCCGTACAATGAGCAGTTCTTC. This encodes CASSQDPGGPYNEQFF. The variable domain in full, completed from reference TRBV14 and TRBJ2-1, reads EAGVTQFPSHSVIEKGQTVTLRCDPISGHDNLYWYRRVMGKEIKFLLHFVKESKQDESGMPNNRFLAERTGGTYSTLKVQPAELEDSGVYFCASSQDPGGPYNEQFFGPGTRLTVL.